This record looks at one T cell receptor beta chain sequence and its context. Antigen specificity is unknown. This entry comes from a study of CD8 T cells in Susac syndrome. A quantity of roughly 0.5 to 1 ug RNA underwent reverse transcription using random hexamers. A multiplex approach, immunoSEQ multiplex PCR, amplified TCR beta CDR3 across 54 Vbeta and 13 Jbeta. TCRdb re-analysed the immunoSEQ multiplex PCR reads in MiXCR, keeping a single row per CDR3 protein. This repertoire shows 90,000 to 150,000 distinct CDR3 sequences, 85% to 95% found once; its top ten account for 0.093%. Study-level points and caveats: It was acknowledged by the study that relatively few individuals were included in its TCR sequencing and HLA analysis.

The CDR3 has 14 residues. Trimming took off 6 bases at V and 2 bases at J, with 12 bases between the two ends. The chain links TRBV12-3 or TRBV12-4 to TRBJ2-3; D might be TRBD1 or TRBD2, each matching 5 bases. The TCR was taken from a human donor with multiple sclerosis. The sequenced material came from CD4+ T cells from PBMCs. CDR3 in amino acids: CASSPGAHTDTQYF. The CDR3 nucleotides read TGTGCCAGCAGCCCCGGGGCCCACACAGATACGCAGTATTTT.